This passage covers 6 T cell receptor beta chains from one sample sequenced in a study of T-cell reconstitution after alpha-beta-depleted transplantation in children. A TCRbeta library incorporating unique molecular identifiers was prepared. TCRdb used MiXCR to reprocess the PCR reads, holding one entry per CDR3 protein. The repertoire holds approximately 640,000 distinct CDR3 sequences, with over 15% as singletons. The source material was PBMCs from the stem cell graft donor, sampled from the stem cell graft. The receptor set was obtained from a human donor who donated a stem cell graft to a child with acute myeloid leukemia.

In this sample, this clonotype turned up many times. The J gene is TRBJ1-6, the V gene TRBV20-1; 8 nucleotides line up with TRBD1. With V trimmed by 3 bases and J by 9 bases, 16 bases remained unmatched. The CDR3 extends over 17 amino acids. CDR1 and CDR2 from the germline V gene are DFQATT and SNEGSKA (reference sequence). Here the CDR3 reads CSASYLTGVVLGSPLHF. For the CDR3, the DNA is TGCAGTGCTAGTTACTTGACAGGGGTTGTACTGGGTTCACCCCTCCACTTT.

The rearrangement joins TRBV7-2 to TRBJ1-2; no reliable D call. In germline, CDR1 is SGHTA, CDR2 FQGNSA. This CDR3 contains 13 residues. The V gene lost 1 base and the J gene lost 8 bases, with 11 bases spanning the gap. The CDR3 sequence: CASSLVRERGYTF. CDR3 sequence (DNA): TGTGCCAGCAGCTTAGTGAGGGAGCGCGGCTACACCTTC.

This chain joins TRBV5-1 and TRBJ1-6; the D gene is possibly TRBD1 (6 bases). Germline V CDR1 and CDR2: SGHRS, YFSETQ. The length of the CDR3 is 14 residues. V shed 0 bases and J shed 10 bases, with 11 bases lying between them. The CDR3 bases are TGCGCCAGCAGCTTGGACAGGGTGCAGTCACCCCTCCACTTT. Translated, it gives CASSLDRVQSPLHF.

This chain links TRBV7-3 with TRBJ2-1; 11 bases fit TRBD2. The germline V gene has CDR1 SGHTA and CDR2 FQGTGA. The CDR3 extends over 16 amino acids. J gave up 1 base and V 2 bases, and 1 base lay outside the gene matches. For the CDR3, the DNA is TGTGCCAGCAGCTTACCTAGCGGGGGGTCCTACAATGAGCAGTTCTTC. It is translated as CASSLPSGGSYNEQFF.

The chain combines TRBV20-1 with TRBJ2-2; 8 positions match TRBD1. Per germline, CDR1 DFQATT and CDR2 SNEGSKA (reference sequence). CDR3 length: 14 residues. The ends lost 6 bases at V and 4 bases at J; junction bases unmatched: 7. CDR3 sequence (DNA): TGCAGTGCCTACAGGGGGAGTGGCACCGGGGAGCTGTTTTTT. Translation: CSAYRGSGTGELFF.

Only a few counts were recorded for this clonotype. The chain combines TRBV7-6 with TRBJ2-3; weak D call: TRBD1 (6 bases). V shed 3 bases and J shed 2 bases, with 18 bases lying between them. The CDR3 contains 17 residues. The germline V gene encodes CDR1 SGHVS and CDR2 FNYEAQ. The CDR3 is CASSFPPGQHATDTQYF. Written as DNA, the CDR3 is TGTGCCAGCAGCTTTCCTCCGGGACAACACGCCACAGATACGCAGTATTTT.